What follows are 29 T cell receptor beta chains derived from one specimen sequenced in a study of blood T cells in healthy people across ages. Primers used in a second PCR of roughly 6 to 11 cycles were a sample-barcoded 5' primer and a J-beta primer mix. TCRdb re-called the 5' RACE reads through MiXCR, storing one row per CDR3 protein. This table has about 900,000 distinct CDR3 sequences, less than 80% appearing once. The sequenced sample consisted of blood. These receptor sequences come from a man aged 25 to 40 in good health.

The chain uses TRBV5-1 and TRBJ2-7; TRBD2 matches at 8 bases. The CDR3 contains 15 residues. Germline V gene sequence: CDR1 SGHRS, CDR2 YFSETQ. The ends lost 5 bases at V and 3 bases at J; junction bases unmatched: 10. The CDR3 coding sequence is TGCGCCAGCAGTCCGCGCGGGGGGCGCGTCTACGAGCAGTACTTC. Translation gives CASSPRGGRVYEQYF.

The rearrangement uses TRBV20-1 and TRBJ2-5; 8 bases agree with TRBD1. V lost 5 bases, J lost 1 base, and 12 bases stayed unmatched. Per the germline V gene, CDR1 is DFQATT and CDR2 is SNEGSKA (reference sequence). The CDR3 totals 16 residues. CDR3 region: CSAPVPSTGAQETQYF. For the CDR3, the DNA is TGCAGTGCTCCCGTACCATCGACAGGGGCCCAAGAGACCCAGTACTTC.

This sequence joins TRBV24-1 and TRBJ1-6; the D gene is possibly TRBD1 (5 bases). Germline CDR1 is KGHDR and CDR2 is SFDVKD. This CDR3 region has 14 residues. V lost 0 bases and J 7 bases, leaving 6 bases between the germline ends. CDR3 residues: CATSDLNRNSPLHF. CDR3 DNA sequence: TGTGCCACCAGTGATTTGAACAGGAATTCACCCCTCCACTTT.

The CDR3 here is CASSLKTEHTEAFF. CDR3 nucleotides: TGTGCCAGCAGCCTAAAGACAGAACACACTGAAGCTTTCTTT. V gene TRBV9 combines with J gene TRBJ1-1; D may be TRBD1 (5 bases). Germline loops: CDR1 SGDLS, CDR2 YYNGEE. This CDR3 has 14 residues. V was shortened by 4 bases and J by 3 bases, with 13 bases between the two germline ends.

This clonotype has a handful of counts. This sequence joins TRBV2 and TRBJ2-7, with D unresolved. V was trimmed by 4 bases and J by 2 bases, leaving 15 bases between them. Germline V gene data show CDR1 as SNHLY and CDR2 as FYNNEI. This CDR3 has 15 residues. This chain's CDR3 is CASSGPGRNTYEQYF. DNA for the CDR3: TGTGCCAGCAGTGGACCCGGACGGAATACCTACGAGCAGTACTTC. Using reference TRBV2 and TRBJ2-7 for the parts outside the CDR3, the full variable domain is EPEVTQTPSHQVTQMGQEVILRCVPISNHLYFYWYRQILGQKVEFLVSFYNNEISEKSEIFDDQFSVERPDGSNFTLKIRSTKLEDSAMYFCASSGPGRNTYEQYFGPGTRLTVT.

This chain links TRBV7-9 with TRBJ2-4, with 7 nucleotides matching TRBD1. Matching the DNA end better, TRBJ2-5 makes the J call doubtful. Looked up from germline, CDR1 is SEHNR and CDR2 is FQNEAQ (reference sequence). The CDR3 consists of 16 residues. CDR3 bases: TGTGCCAGCAGCTTAGCCACAGGGGCGGTGGGGGAGACCCAGTACTTC. Residues: CASSLATGAVGETQYF.

The chain couples TRBV5-1 to TRBJ2-1, with D uncertain. In germline, CDR1 is SGHRS, CDR2 YFSETQ. The CDR3 totals 15 residues. Trimming left V 5 bases short and J 0 bases short, with 12 bases between. CDR3 in amino acids: CASSSDPRSYNEQFF. The CDR3, as DNA: TGCGCCAGCAGTTCCGACCCACGCTCCTACAATGAGCAGTTCTTC.

The chain links TRBV6-1 to TRBJ1-5, with TRBD1 matching over 9 bases. The CDR3 sequence is 14 residues long. The germline gives CDR1 MNHNS, CDR2 SASEGT. With 7 bases clipped from V and 6 bases from J, the junction kept 7 bases outside the gene matches. The CDR3 sequence: CASTSDRGGQPQHF. CDR3 sequence (DNA): TGTGCCAGCACCTCGGACAGGGGAGGTCAGCCCCAGCATTTT.

The chain recombines TRBV6-2 or TRBV6-3 with TRBJ2-1; TRBD2 might be the D (7 bases). The CDR3 is 18 amino acids. V was shortened by 2 bases and J by 13 bases, with 30 bases between the two germline ends. Germline assignment: CDR1 MNHEY and CDR2 SVGEGT. The CDR3 here is CASSYRSLGAGALDSQFF. In DNA form, the CDR3 reads TGTGCCAGCAGTTACCGTTCGCTTGGGGCGGGGGCTCTAGATTCACAGTTCTTC.

The genes are TRBV5-6 and TRBJ1-2, with D possibly TRBD1 on 5 matching bases. Germline CDR1 is SGHDT and CDR2 is YYEEEE. V lost 4 bases and J 6 bases, leaving 10 bases between the germline ends. This CDR3 contains 12 residues. As DNA, the CDR3 is TGTGCCAGCAGCACCAGGGTCGATGGCTACACCTTC. It encodes CASSTRVDGYTF. Supplemented by reference TRBV5-6 and TRBJ1-2, the full variable domain reads DAGVTQSPTHLIKTRGQQVTLRCSPKSGHDTVSWYQQALGQGPQFIFQYYEEEERQRGNFPDRFSGHQFPNYSSELNVNALLLGDSALYLCASSTRVDGYTFGSGTRLTVV.

The chain couples TRBV9 to TRBJ2-7; D is unresolved. The CDR3 runs 15 residues. V lost 0 bases to trimming and J lost 0 bases, with 10 bases between them. Germline-derived CDR1 and CDR2 are SGDLS and YYNGEE. CDR3 region: CASSVDLSSSYEQYF. The CDR3 DNA reads TGTGCCAGCAGCGTAGATCTGAGTAGCTCCTACGAGCAGTACTTC. The whole variable domain, filled in from reference TRBV9 and TRBJ2-7, reads DSGVTQTPKHLITATGQRVTLRCSPRSGDLSVYWYQQSLDQGLQFLIQYYNGEERAKGNILERFSAQQFPDLHSELNLSSLELGDSALYFCASSVDLSSSYEQYFGPGTRLTVT.

The chain uses TRBV6-5 and TRBJ2-7; 8 bases line up with TRBD2. Unmatched junction bases numbered 11, after V lost 7 bases and J lost 3 bases. CDR1 is MNHEY and CDR2 is SVGAGI in the germline V gene. The CDR3 extends over 15 amino acids. The CDR3 loop is CASIPSGGVFYEQYF. The CDR3, as DNA: TGTGCCAGCATACCCAGCGGGGGTGTATTCTACGAGCAGTACTTC.

This chain joins TRBV7-9 and TRBJ1-5; maybe TRBD1 (5 bases). The ends were cut back, 9 bases at V and 7 bases at J, with 28 bases in the middle. Germline values: CDR1 SEHNR, CDR2 FQNEAQ (reference sequence). This CDR3 is 17 amino acids long. In DNA form, the CDR3 reads TGTGCCAGACGAAGTACCGGGGGGGGGAGTAATCCACAGCCCCAGCATTTT. Amino acid sequence: CARRSTGGGSNPQPQHF.

The rearrangement joins TRBV7-3 to TRBJ2-2; 8 bases agree with TRBD2. V shed 5 bases and J 3 bases; nucleotides not matched to a gene: 11. Germline V gives CDR1 SGHTA, CDR2 FQGTGA. CDR3 size: 17 residues. The CDR3 region is CASSSSETSAHTGELFF. Here the CDR3 DNA reads TGTGCCAGCAGCAGTTCTGAGACTAGCGCCCACACCGGGGAGCTGTTTTTT.

The chain couples TRBV7-2 to TRBJ2-1; D tentatively fits TRBD1 or TRBD2 (6 bases each). Germline V lookup: CDR1 SGHTA, CDR2 FQGNSA. V was pared by 7 bases and J by 0 bases, with 19 bases between. CDR3 size: 17 residues. Here the CDR3 reads CASTPWRGYSSYNEQFF. CDR3 nucleotide sequence: TGTGCCAGCACCCCGTGGAGGGGGTATAGCTCCTACAATGAGCAGTTCTTC.

The chain couples TRBV25-1 to TRBJ2-5; D remains ambiguous. The V end was cut by 2 bases, the J end by 3 bases, with 10 bases between. There are 14 residues in the CDR3. CDR1 is MGHDK, CDR2 SYGVNS, per germline. DNA of the CDR3: TGTGCCAGCAGTGAACCTCTTCGCGAAGAGACCCAGTACTTC. Its protein is CASSEPLREETQYF.

J is TRBJ1-1 and V is TRBV3-1, with D perhaps matching TRBD1 (6 bases). The CDR3 has 11 residues. Germline V gene data show CDR1 as LGHDT and CDR2 as YNNKEL (reference sequence). V was clipped by 1 base and J by 10 bases, with 7 bases between them. CDR3 protein: CASSQGGLAFF. CDR3 coding DNA: TGTGCCAGCAGCCAAGGGGGGCTAGCTTTCTTT. The full variable domain, in which reference TRBV3-1 and TRBJ1-1 provide the parts outside the CDR3, is DTAVSQTPKYLVTQMGNDKSIKCEQNLGHDTMYWYKQDSKKFLKIMFSYNNKELIINETVPNRFSPKSPDKAHLNLHINSLELGDSAVYFCASSQGGLAFFGQGTRLTVV.

This clonotype appeared a few times. This chain connects TRBV7-2 to TRBJ2-3; 8 nucleotides agree with TRBD2. V shed 2 bases and J 3 bases; nucleotides not matched to a gene: 7. This CDR3 has 16 residues. Germline loops: CDR1 SGHTA, CDR2 FQGNSA. The CDR3 bases are TGTGCCAGCAGCTTATTAAGCGGGGGCAAGACAGATACGCAGTATTTT. This gives the protein CASSLLSGGKTDTQYF.

The chain links TRBV4-2 to TRBJ1-2; TRBD1 might be the D (5 bases). The CDR3 has 15 residues. Germline CDR1 is LGHNA and CDR2 is YNFKEQ. Deletions cut 1 base from V and 4 bases from J, with 13 bases between. The CDR3 nucleotides are TGTGCCAGCAGCCAAGGGGACCGAGGTGGCTATGGCTACACCTTC. Residues: CASSQGDRGGYGYTF.

This clonotype was found a few times. V usage is TRBV12-3 or TRBV12-4 and J usage is TRBJ1-2, with D possibly TRBD1 on 5 matching bases. This CDR3 has 13 residues. The V and J ends lost 4 bases and 5 bases respectively, with 11 bases between them. CDR3 DNA: TGTGCCAGCAGTTCCACAGGAGAGTATGGCTACACCTTC. Translating it yields CASSSTGEYGYTF.

J is TRBJ2-5 and V is TRBV27; the match to TRBD2 covers 7 bases. The DNA matches TRBJ2-7 better at its end, which makes the J call doubtful. Germline CDR1 is MNHEY and CDR2 is SMNVEV (reference sequence). This CDR3 is 13 amino acids long. The CDR3 bases are TGTGCCAGCAGTTTATTGGGAGGGCGCGAGCAGTACTTC. Translating gives CASSLLGGREQYF.

The chain carries TRBV20-1 and TRBJ2-4; TRBD1 is a possible D gene (6 bases). The DNA matches TRBJ2-7 better at its end, which makes the J call doubtful. The CDR3 totals 12 residues. Germline V gene lookup returns CDR1 DFQATT and CDR2 SNEGSKA (reference sequence). The CDR3 nucleotides are TGCAGTGCTAGATTGGACAGCTACGAGCAGTACTTC. It yields the protein CSARLDSYEQYF.

V gene TRBV29-1 combines with J gene TRBJ2-7, with 10 bases aligning to TRBD1. V lost 6 bases and J lost 2; bases outside the gene matches: 7. Germline V lookup: CDR1 SQVTM, CDR2 ANQGSEA. This CDR3 region has 14 residues. The CDR3 is CSVGDRGLPYEQYF. CDR3 DNA: TGCAGCGTGGGGGACAGGGGCCTTCCCTACGAGCAGTACTTC.

This chain uses TRBV25-1 with TRBJ1-5, with D unresolved. V was shortened by 4 bases and J by 10 bases, with 11 bases between the two germline ends. CDR1 and CDR2 from the germline V gene are MGHDK and SYGVNS. CDR3 length: 12 amino acids. The DNA for the CDR3 is TGTGCCAGCAGTGGGGCGTCCGAACCCCAGCATTTT. Translation gives CASSGASEPQHF.

V and J are TRBV10-3 and TRBJ2-5; D possibly corresponds to TRBD2 (5 bases). The CDR3 loop spans 14 amino acids. With 4 bases removed from V and 2 bases from J, the gap between germline ends came to 11 bases. Germline V gene lookup returns CDR1 ENHRY and CDR2 SYGVKD. The CDR3 region is CAISAPGRQETQYF. CDR3 sequence (DNA): TGTGCCATCAGTGCCCCGGGGAGACAAGAGACCCAGTACTTC.

The chain has TRBV6-1 and TRBJ2-5; D might be TRBD2 (6 bases). This CDR3 comprises 14 residues. V was trimmed by 3 bases and J by 3 bases, leaving 11 bases between them. Germline loops: CDR1 MNHNS, CDR2 SASEGT. CDR3 sequence: CASSDTGGKETQYF. For the CDR3, the DNA is TGTGCCAGCAGTGATACCGGGGGAAAAGAGACCCAGTACTTC.

J is TRBJ2-5 and V is TRBV30; D call uncertain. The germline CDR1 and CDR2 sequences are GTSNPN and SVGIG (reference sequence). Trimming took 3 bases from V and 2 from J, leaving 10 bases between them. The CDR3 contains 13 residues. CDR3 sequence: CAWSRARQETQYF. CDR3 nucleotide sequence: TGTGCCTGGAGCAGAGCCCGACAAGAGACCCAGTACTTC.

The chain has TRBV4-2 and TRBJ2-1, with 8 positions matching TRBD2. CDR3 length: 16 amino acids. The trim removed 1 base at V and 9 bases at J, leaving 11 bases unmatched. Germline V gene sequence: CDR1 LGHNA, CDR2 YNFKEQ. Written as DNA, the CDR3 is TGTGCCAGCAGCCAAGGGTATCTAGCGGGCGGGGGTGAGCAGTTCTTC. Translation gives CASSQGYLAGGGEQFF.

The V and J genes are TRBV3-1 and TRBJ2-1; 10 bases match TRBD2. The CDR3 loop spans 17 amino acids. Germline assignment: CDR1 LGHDT and CDR2 YNNKEL (reference sequence). Trimming took 4 bases from V and 2 from J; bases not matched to a gene: 8. In DNA, the CDR3 is TGTGCCAGCAGCCCCTATCTTAGCGGGGGGCCCTACAATGAGCAGTTCTTC. It specifies CASSPYLSGGPYNEQFF.